Following are 14 T cell receptor beta chains from one sample sequenced in a study of cytomegalovirus exposure and HLA in healthy donors. PCR used 60 Vbeta primers and 13 Jbeta primers. Sequenced by immunoSEQ multiplex PCR; TCRdb stores in-frame clones only, minus some. Among under 150,000 clones listed, about 82% were seen once. The specimen sequenced was PBMCs. The receptors stem from a female donor in good health and CMV-seropositive.

This clone was detected only a few times. CDR3 DNA: TGCGCCAGCAGCGTGTCTGGGACAGCCTATGAAAAACTGTTTTTT. It yields the protein CASSVSGTAYEKLFF. The rearrangement links TRBV5-1 to TRBJ1-4; TRBD1 aligns across 7 bases. V dropped 4 bases and J dropped 6; count of bases not matched to a gene: 9. The CDR3 length is 15 residues. Germline values: CDR1 SGHRS, CDR2 YFSETQ.

This clone was detected only a few times. The V call is TRBV5-4, the J call TRBJ2-1; 16 bases agree with TRBD2. CDR1 and CDR2 from the germline V gene are SGHNT and YYREEE (reference sequence). V shed 6 bases, J shed 1 base, and the junction held 7 bases outside the gene matches. The CDR3 runs 18 residues. The CDR3 loop reads CASTSGTSGGVSYNEQFF. In DNA, the CDR3 is TGTGCCAGCACCAGCGGGACTAGCGGGGGGGTTTCCTACAATGAGCAGTTCTTC.

The chain's CDR3 is CASRTGLAGGPGLFF. In DNA, the CDR3 is TGTGCCAGTAGGACAGGACTAGCGGGAGGGCCGGGTCTGTTCTTC. The chain carries TRBV19 and TRBJ2-1, with TRBD2 matching 15 bases. Germline V lookup: CDR1 LNHDA, CDR2 SQIVND (reference sequence). With 6 bases clipped from V and 15 bases from J, the junction kept 12 bases outside the gene matches. This CDR3 region has 15 residues.

In DNA, the CDR3 is TGTGCCAGCAGTGAGGGACTGTCCACAGCTGAAAAACTGTTTTTT. It encodes CASSEGLSTAEKLFF. The chain combines TRBV25-1 with TRBJ1-4, with D possibly matching TRBD1 (5 bases). Germline CDR1 is MGHDK and CDR2 is SYGVNS. Trimming removed 3 bases from V and 7 bases from J, with 15 bases in between. The CDR3 covers 15 residues.

The chain uses TRBV28 and TRBJ2-7; the match to TRBD1 covers 7 bases. The CDR3 runs to 14 residues. The J segment lost 5 bases and the V segment lost 5 bases, leaving 9 bases of the junction unmatched. Per the germline V gene, CDR1 is MDHEN and CDR2 is SYDVKM. DNA of the CDR3: TGTGCCAGCAGTACCCAGGACAGGCTGAACGAGCAGTACTTC. It translates to CASSTQDRLNEQYF.

V and J are TRBV6-6 and TRBJ2-7; D is undetermined. Trimming stripped 0 bases from V and 2 bases from J, with 11 bases between. Germline V gene data show CDR1 as MNHNY and CDR2 as SVGAGI (reference sequence). The CDR3 consists of 15 residues. The DNA for the CDR3 is TGTGCCAGCAGTTACTCGGGCAGAGCTACCTACGAGCAGTACTTC. Its translation: CASSYSGRATYEQYF.

The chain couples TRBV15 to TRBJ1-4; possible D gene TRBD1, 6 bases. CDR3 length equals 13 residues. Germline V gene data show CDR1 as LNHNV and CDR2 as YYDKDF (reference sequence). Trimming removed 4 bases at V and 8 bases at J, with 11 bases between. This chain's CDR3 is CATSNREGEKLFF. The CDR3 bases are TGTGCCACCAGCAACAGGGAGGGAGAAAAACTGTTTTTT.

The rearrangement joins TRBV7-9 to TRBJ2-7; D is perhaps TRBD2 (5 bases). CDR1 is SEHNR and CDR2 is FQNEAQ in the germline V gene (reference sequence). CDR3 length: 15 residues. The V end lost 5 bases, the J end lost 7 bases, and 21 bases lay between the germline ends. The CDR3 here is CASSITGVASREQYF. In DNA, the CDR3 is TGTGCCAGCAGCATTACCGGGGTGGCCTCGAGGGAGCAGTACTTC. The variable domain in full, with the rest retrieved from reference TRBV7-9 and TRBJ2-7, is DTGVSQNPRHKITKRGQNVTFRCDPISEHNRLYWYRQTLGQGPEFLTYFQNEAQLEKSRLLSDRFSAERPKGSFSTLEIQRTEQGDSAMYLCASSITGVASREQYFGPGTRLTVT.

The rearrangement uses TRBV4-1 and TRBJ1-5, with D possibly being TRBD1 (5 bases). The ends were cut back, 1 base at V and 8 bases at J, with 15 bases in the middle. CDR1 is MGHRA and CDR2 is YSYEKL in the germline V gene. This CDR3 contains 15 residues. The CDR3 loop is CASSQVRGFIKPQHF. The CDR3 DNA follows: TGCGCCAGCAGCCAAGTTAGGGGTTTCATTAAGCCCCAGCATTTT.

This clone has more than one count but fewer than ten. The chain joins TRBV18 to TRBJ1-1, with TRBD1 matching over 7 bases. The germline V gene has CDR1 KGHSH and CDR2 LQKENI. J lost 1 base, V lost 1 base, and 3 bases had no gene match. This CDR3 has 15 amino acids. CDR3 protein: CASSPQGAWNTEAFF. The CDR3 nucleotides read TGTGCCAGCTCACCACAGGGGGCATGGAACACTGAAGCTTTCTTT.

The rearrangement links TRBV9 to TRBJ1-1; possibly TRBD1 for D (5 bases). The CDR3 runs to 15 residues. Trimming removed 3 bases at V and 2 bases at J, with 14 bases between. CDR1 and CDR2 (germline): SGDLS, YYNGEE. CDR3 bases: TGTGCCAGCAGCGCTCAAGGGGTAGGTAACACTGAAGCTTTCTTT. It yields the protein CASSAQGVGNTEAFF.

A few counts support this clone. The rearrangement links TRBV29-1 to TRBJ2-5; 8 bases line up with TRBD2. Germline CDR1 reads SQVTM; CDR2 reads ANQGSEA. Trimming removed 6 bases from V and 5 bases from J; junction bases left unmatched: 5. This CDR3 has 12 amino acids. CDR3 DNA: TGCAGCGTCTTTAGCGGGATCGAGACCCAGTACTTC. This encodes CSVFSGIETQYF.

A few counts support this clone. This sequence joins TRBV28 and TRBJ1-5; 7 nucleotides agree with TRBD1. The CDR3 contains 18 residues. J gave up 5 bases and V 2 bases, and 15 bases lay outside the gene matches. The germline CDR1 and CDR2 sequences are MDHEN and SYDVKM. CDR3 DNA: TGTGCCAGCAGTTTAGGGCCGGGACAGCCTACTCTTGATCAGCCCCAGCATTTT. Its protein product is CASSLGPGQPTLDQPQHF. The full variable domain, in which reference TRBV28 and TRBJ1-5 provide the parts outside the CDR3, is DVKVTQSSRYLVKRTGEKVFLECVQDMDHENMFWYRQDPGLGLRLIYFSYDVKMKEKGDIPEGYSVSREKKERFSLILESASTNQTSMYLCASSLGPGQPTLDQPQHFGDGTRLSIL.

The rearrangement uses TRBV5-1 and TRBJ2-3; TRBD1 is a possible D gene (6 bases). V lost 2 bases to trimming and J lost 0 bases, with 10 bases between them. Germline V gene sequence: CDR1 SGHRS, CDR2 YFSETQ. The CDR3 extends over 15 amino acids. CDR3 bases: TGCGCCAGCAGCTTTGGACAGACTAGCACAGATACGCAGTATTTT. Translated, it gives CASSFGQTSTDTQYF. Combining the CDR3 with reference TRBV5-1 and TRBJ2-3 gives the whole variable domain KAGVTQTPRYLIKTRGQQVTLSCSPISGHRSVSWYQQTPGQGLQFLFEYFSETQRNKGNFPGRFSGRQFSNSRSEMNVSTLELGDSALYLCASSFGQTSTDTQYFGPGTRLTVL.